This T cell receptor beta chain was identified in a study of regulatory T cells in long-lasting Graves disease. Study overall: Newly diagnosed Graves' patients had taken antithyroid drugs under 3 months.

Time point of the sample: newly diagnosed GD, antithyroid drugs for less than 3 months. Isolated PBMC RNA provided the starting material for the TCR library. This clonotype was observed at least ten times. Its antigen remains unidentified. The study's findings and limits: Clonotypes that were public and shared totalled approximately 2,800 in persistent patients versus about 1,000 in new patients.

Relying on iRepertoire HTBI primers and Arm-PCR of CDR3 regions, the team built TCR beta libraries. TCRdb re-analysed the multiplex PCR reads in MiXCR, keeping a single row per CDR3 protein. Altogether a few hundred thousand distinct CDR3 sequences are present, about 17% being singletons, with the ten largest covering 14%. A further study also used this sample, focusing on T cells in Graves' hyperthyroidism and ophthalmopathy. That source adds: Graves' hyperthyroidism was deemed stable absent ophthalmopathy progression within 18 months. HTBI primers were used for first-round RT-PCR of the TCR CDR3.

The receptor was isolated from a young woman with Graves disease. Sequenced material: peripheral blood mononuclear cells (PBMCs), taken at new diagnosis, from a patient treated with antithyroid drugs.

The CDR3 is CASSANEKLFF. DNA for the CDR3: TGTGCCAGCAGTGCCAATGAAAAACTGTTTTTT. The chain links TRBV6-4 to TRBJ1-4; no definite D call. V shed 4 bases and J shed 5 bases, with 2 bases lying between them. The CDR3 covers 11 residues. Germline V lookup: CDR1 MRHNA, CDR2 SNTAGT.